This T cell receptor (beta chain) was obtained from a study of cytomegalovirus exposure and HLA in healthy donors. General study results and limits: Apparent HLA restriction characterized most CMV-associated TCR beta chains in a later analysis. While the bulk of TCR sequences proved rare, some public TCRs turned up in many donors.

In the case of this clone: Its specificity is unknown.

Primers for the PCR totalled 60 Vbeta and 13 Jbeta. Sequenced by immunoSEQ multiplex PCR; TCRdb stores in-frame clones only, minus some. The sample consists of hundreds of thousands of clones, 70% to 85% of them appearing once. The clonotype was recovered from a woman aged 35 to 49 in good health and CMV-seronegative. The sequenced sample was PBMCs.

The CDR3 reads CASSLSIGVSGGNEQFF. CDR3 bases: TGTGCCAGCAGCCTGTCAATCGGGGTTAGCGGGGGGAATGAGCAGTTCTTC. The chain combines TRBV7-9 with TRBJ2-1, with TRBD2 matching over 10 bases. This CDR3 is built from 17 residues. Germline values: CDR1 SEHNR, CDR2 FQNEAQ (reference sequence). V lost 5 bases to trimming and J lost 7 bases; unmatched junction nucleotides: 14.